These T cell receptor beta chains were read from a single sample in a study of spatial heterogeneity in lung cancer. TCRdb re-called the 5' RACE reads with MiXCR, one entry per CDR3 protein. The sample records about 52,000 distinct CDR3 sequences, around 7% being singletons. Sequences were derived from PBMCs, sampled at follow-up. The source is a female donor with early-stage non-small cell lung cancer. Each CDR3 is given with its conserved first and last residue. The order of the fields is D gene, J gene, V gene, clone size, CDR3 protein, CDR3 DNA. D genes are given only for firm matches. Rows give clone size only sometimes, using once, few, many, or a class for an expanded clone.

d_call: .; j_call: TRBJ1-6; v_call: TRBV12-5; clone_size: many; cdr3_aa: CASGRGVVDNSPLHF; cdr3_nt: TGTGCTAGTGGTAGAGGGGTGGTAGATAATTCACCCCTCCACTTT
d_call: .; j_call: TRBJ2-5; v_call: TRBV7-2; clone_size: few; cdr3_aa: CASSLGQTQETQYF; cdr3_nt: TGTGCCAGCAGCTTAGGACAGACCCAAGAGACCCAGTACTTC
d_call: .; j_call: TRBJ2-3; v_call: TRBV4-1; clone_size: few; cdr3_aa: CASSQGRERIPLRDTQYF; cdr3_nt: TGCGCCAGCAGCCAGGGCCGAGAGCGGATCCCCCTGAGAGATACGCAGTATTTT
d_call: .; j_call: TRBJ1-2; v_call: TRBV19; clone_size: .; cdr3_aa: CASSERPNYGYTF; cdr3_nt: TGTGCCAGTAGTGAACGGCCGAACTATGGCTACACCTTC
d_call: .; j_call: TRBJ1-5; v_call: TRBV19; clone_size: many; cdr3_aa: CASSRAHNQPQHF; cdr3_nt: TGTGCCAGTAGTCGGGCCCACAATCAGCCCCAGCATTTT
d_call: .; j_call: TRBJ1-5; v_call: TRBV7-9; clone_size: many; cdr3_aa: CASSLDDQPQHF; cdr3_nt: TGTGCCAGCAGCTTAGATGATCAGCCCCAGCATTTT
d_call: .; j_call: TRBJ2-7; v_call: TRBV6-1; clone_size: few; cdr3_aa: CASSGPGGHYEQYF; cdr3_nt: TGTGCCAGCAGTGGCCCAGGCGGACACTACGAGCAGTACTTC
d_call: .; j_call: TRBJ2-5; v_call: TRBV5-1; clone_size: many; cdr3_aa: CASEQGHRETQYF; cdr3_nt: TGCGCCAGCGAACAGGGACATAGAGAGACCCAGTACTTC
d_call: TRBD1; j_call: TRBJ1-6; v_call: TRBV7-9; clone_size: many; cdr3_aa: CASRDRDSPLHF; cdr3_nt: TGTGCCAGCCGGGACAGGGATTCACCCCTCCACTTT
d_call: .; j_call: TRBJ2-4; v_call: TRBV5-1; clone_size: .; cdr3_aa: CASSLDQSSSVGAKNIQYF; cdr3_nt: TGCGCCAGCAGCTTGGACCAATCTAGCTCCGTCGGAGCCAAAAACATTCAGTACTTC
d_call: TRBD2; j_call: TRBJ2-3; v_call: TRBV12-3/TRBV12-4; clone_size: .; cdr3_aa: CASSQLGTSGDYTQYF; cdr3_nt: TGTGCCAGCAGTCAACTCGGGACTAGTGGGGACTATACGCAGTATTTT
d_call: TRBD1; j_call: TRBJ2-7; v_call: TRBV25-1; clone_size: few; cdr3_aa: CASTPQDREYF; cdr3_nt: TGTGCCAGCACTCCCCAGGACAGGGAGTACTTC
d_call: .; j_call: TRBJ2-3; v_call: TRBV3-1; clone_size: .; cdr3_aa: CASSQGITTDTQYF; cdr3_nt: TGTGCCAGCAGCCAAGGGATCACAACAGATACGCAGTATTTT
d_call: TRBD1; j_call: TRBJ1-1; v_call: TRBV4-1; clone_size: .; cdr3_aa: CASSLSPGTGANTEAFF; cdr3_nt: TGCGCCAGCAGCCTTAGTCCCGGGACAGGGGCGAACACTGAAGCTTTCTTT
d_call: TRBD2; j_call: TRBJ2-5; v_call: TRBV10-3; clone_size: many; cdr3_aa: CAISWTSGGEETQYF; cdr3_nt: TGTGCCATCAGTTGGACTAGCGGAGGGGAAGAGACCCAGTACTTC
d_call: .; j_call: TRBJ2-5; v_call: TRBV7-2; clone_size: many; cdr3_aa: CASSLIRTQYF; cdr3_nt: TGTGCCAGCAGCTTAATCCGGACCCAGTACTTC
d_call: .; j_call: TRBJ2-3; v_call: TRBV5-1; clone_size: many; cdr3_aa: CASSPQRDTQYF; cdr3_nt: TGCGCCAGCAGCCCTCAGAGGGATACGCAGTATTTT
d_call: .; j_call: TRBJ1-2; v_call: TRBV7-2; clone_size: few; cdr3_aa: CASSLDRGSSSPYGYTF; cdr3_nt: TGTGCCAGCAGCTTAGATCGCGGCAGTTCCTCCCCCTATGGCTACACCTTC
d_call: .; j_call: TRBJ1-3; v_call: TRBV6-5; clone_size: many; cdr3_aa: CASREGGNSGNTIYF; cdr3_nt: TGTGCCAGCAGAGAAGGGGGGAACTCTGGAAACACCATATATTTT
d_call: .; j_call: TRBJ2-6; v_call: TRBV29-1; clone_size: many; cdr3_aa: CSATGTGANVLTF; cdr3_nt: TGCAGCGCCACAGGTACTGGGGCCAACGTCCTGACTTTC
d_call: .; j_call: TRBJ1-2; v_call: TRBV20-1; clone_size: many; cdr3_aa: CSARDRQVENYGYTF; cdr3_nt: TGCAGTGCTAGAGATCGACAGGTAGAAAACTATGGCTACACCTTC
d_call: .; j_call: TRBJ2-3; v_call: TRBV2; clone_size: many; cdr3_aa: CASREPQRGDTQYF; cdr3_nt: TGTGCCAGCAGGGAACCTCAGAGAGGGGATACGCAGTATTTT
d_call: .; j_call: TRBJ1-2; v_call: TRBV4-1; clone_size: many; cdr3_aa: CASSQDSILRTEHGYTF; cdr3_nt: TGCGCCAGCAGCCAAGACTCAATCTTACGGACGGAGCATGGCTACACCTTC
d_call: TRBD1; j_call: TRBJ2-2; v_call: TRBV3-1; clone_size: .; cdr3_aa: CASSFGQGARVTGELFF; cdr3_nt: TGTGCCAGCAGCTTTGGACAGGGGGCACGGGTCACCGGGGAGCTGTTTTTT
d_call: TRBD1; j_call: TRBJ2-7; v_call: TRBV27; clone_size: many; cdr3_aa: CASSFRGRSAYEQYF; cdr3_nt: TGTGCCAGCAGTTTTAGGGGGCGTTCAGCCTACGAGCAGTACTTC
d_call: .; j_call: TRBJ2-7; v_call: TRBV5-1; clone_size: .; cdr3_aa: CASRFTQGAGEQYF; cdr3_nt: TGCGCCAGCCGTTTTACACAAGGGGCGGGCGAGCAGTACTTC
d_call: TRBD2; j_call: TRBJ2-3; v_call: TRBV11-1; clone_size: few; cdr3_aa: CASSKPGLARPADTQYF; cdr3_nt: TGTGCCAGCAGCAAACCGGGACTAGCCCGACCGGCAGATACGCAGTATTTT
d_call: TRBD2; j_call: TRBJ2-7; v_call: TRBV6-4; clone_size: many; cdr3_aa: CASSDPGGTSYEQYF; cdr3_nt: TGTGCCAGCAGTGACCCTGGTGGGACTAGCTACGAGCAGTACTTC
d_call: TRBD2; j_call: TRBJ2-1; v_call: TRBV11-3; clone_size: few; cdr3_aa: CASSLGVAGSSYNEQFF; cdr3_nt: TGTGCCAGCAGCTTAGGGGTAGCGGGGAGTTCCTACAATGAGCAGTTCTTC
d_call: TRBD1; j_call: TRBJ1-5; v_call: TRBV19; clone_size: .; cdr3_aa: CASKLGQGKSNQPQHF; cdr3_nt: TGTGCCAGTAAATTAGGACAGGGGAAAAGCAATCAGCCCCAGCATTTT
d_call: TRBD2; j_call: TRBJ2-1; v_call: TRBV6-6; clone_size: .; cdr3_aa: CASRGLAGASSYNEQFF; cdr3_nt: TGTGCCAGCCGGGGACTAGCGGGGGCCAGCTCCTACAATGAGCAGTTCTTC
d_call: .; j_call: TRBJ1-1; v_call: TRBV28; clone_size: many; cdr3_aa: CASRNREAFF; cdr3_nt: TGTGCCAGCAGAAACCGCGAAGCTTTCTTT
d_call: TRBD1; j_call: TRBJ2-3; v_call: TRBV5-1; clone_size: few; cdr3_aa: CASSLTGADTQYF; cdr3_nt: TGCGCCAGCAGCCTAACAGGGGCAGATACGCAGTATTTT
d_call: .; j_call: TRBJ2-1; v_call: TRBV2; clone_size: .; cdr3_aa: CASSGLAYNEQFF; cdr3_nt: TGTGCCAGCAGTGGACTAGCCTACAATGAGCAGTTCTTC
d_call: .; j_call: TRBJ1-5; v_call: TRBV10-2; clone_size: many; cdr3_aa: CASSDSYQPQHF; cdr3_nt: TGCGCCAGCAGTGACTCGTATCAGCCCCAGCATTTT
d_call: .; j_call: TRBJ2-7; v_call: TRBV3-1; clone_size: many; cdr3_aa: CASSQSQEQYF; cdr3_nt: TGTGCCAGCAGCCAAAGTCAGGAGCAGTACTTC
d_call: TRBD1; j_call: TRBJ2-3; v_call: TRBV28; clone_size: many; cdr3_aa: CASHRDSLQYF; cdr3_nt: TGTGCCAGTCACCGGGACAGCCTGCAGTATTTT
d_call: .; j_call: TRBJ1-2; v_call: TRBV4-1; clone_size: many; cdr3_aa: CASSQEASGGPVQSF; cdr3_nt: TGCGCCAGCAGCCAAGAAGCCAGCGGGGGACCTGTGCAGTCCTTC
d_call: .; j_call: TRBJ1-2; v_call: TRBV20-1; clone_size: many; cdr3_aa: CSARDRRFGEYGYTF; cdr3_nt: TGCAGTGCTAGAGATCGTCGCTTCGGGGAGTATGGCTACACCTTC
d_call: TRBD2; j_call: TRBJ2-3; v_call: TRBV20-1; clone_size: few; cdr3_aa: CSAIRGGGATTQYF; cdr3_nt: TGCAGTGCTATTCGAGGCGGGGGGGCCACGACGCAGTATTTT
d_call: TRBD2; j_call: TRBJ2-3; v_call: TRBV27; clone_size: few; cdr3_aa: CASNPGLAGPPDTQYF; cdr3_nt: TGTGCCAGCAACCCCGGACTAGCGGGGCCCCCAGATACGCAGTATTTT
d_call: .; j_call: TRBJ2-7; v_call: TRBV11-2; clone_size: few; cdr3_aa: CASSPTTDLAYEQYF; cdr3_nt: TGTGCCAGCAGCCCGACGACAGACCTCGCATACGAGCAGTACTTC
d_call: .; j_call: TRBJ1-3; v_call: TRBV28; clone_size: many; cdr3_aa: CASSLDSGNTIYF; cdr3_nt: TGTGCCAGCAGCCTTGACTCTGGAAACACCATATATTTT
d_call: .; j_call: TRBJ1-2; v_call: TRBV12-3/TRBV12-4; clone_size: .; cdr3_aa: CASSSPNGRGDYGYTF; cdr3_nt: TGTGCCAGCAGTTCTCCCAATGGGAGGGGAGACTATGGCTACACCTTC
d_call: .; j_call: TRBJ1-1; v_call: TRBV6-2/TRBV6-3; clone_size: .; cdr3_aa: CASSWPGSGNTEAFF; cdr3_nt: TGTGCCAGCAGTTGGCCGGGGTCTGGGAACACTGAAGCTTTCTTT
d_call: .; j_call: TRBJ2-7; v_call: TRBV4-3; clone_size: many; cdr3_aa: CASSLTSGQYEQYF; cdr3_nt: TGCGCCAGCAGCCTTACTTCGGGGCAATACGAGCAGTACTTC
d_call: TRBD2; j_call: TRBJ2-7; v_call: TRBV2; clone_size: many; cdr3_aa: CARSGLAVYEQYF; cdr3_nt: TGTGCCAGGTCGGGACTAGCGGTCTACGAGCAGTACTTC
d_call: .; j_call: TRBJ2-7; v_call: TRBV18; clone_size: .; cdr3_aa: CASSRPDTYEQYF; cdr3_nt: TGTGCCAGCTCACGACCGGACACCTACGAGCAGTACTTC
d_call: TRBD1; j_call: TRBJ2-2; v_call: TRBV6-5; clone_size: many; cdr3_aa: CASSYPGQGSGELFF; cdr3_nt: TGTGCCAGCAGTTACCCGGGACAGGGTAGCGGGGAGCTGTTTTTT
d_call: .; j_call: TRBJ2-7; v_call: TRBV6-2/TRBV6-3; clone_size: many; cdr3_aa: CASRPTGLGGEQYF; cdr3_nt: TGTGCCAGCAGGCCTACGGGACTGGGAGGCGAGCAGTACTTC
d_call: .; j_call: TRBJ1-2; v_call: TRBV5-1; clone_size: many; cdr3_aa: CASSLDGTLGGYTF; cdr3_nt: TGCGCCAGCAGCTTGGACGGGACCTTAGGTGGCTACACCTTC
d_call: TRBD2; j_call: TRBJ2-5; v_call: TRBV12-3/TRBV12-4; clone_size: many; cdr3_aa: CASSSRLAGGGETQYF; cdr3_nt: TGTGCCAGCAGTTCCCGACTAGCGGGGGGTGGAGAGACCCAGTACTTC
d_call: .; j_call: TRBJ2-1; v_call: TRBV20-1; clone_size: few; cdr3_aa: CSAREGNYNEQFF; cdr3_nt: TGCAGTGCTAGAGAGGGGAATTACAATGAGCAGTTCTTC
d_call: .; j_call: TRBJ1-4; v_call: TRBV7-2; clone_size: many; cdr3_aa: CASKEHATNEKLFF; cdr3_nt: TGTGCCAGCAAGGAACATGCAACTAATGAAAAACTGTTTTTT
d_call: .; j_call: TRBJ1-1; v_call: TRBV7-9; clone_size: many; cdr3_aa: CASSKGRLNTEAFF; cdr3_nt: TGTGCCAGCAGCAAGGGACGGCTGAACACTGAAGCTTTCTTT